These 15 T cell receptor beta chains were sequenced from one sample in a study of T-cell reconstitution after alpha-beta-depleted transplantation in children. Unique molecular identifiers were incorporated into the prepared TCRbeta library. One entry per CDR3 protein results from TCRdb running MiXCR on the PCR reads. Among about 460,000 distinct CDR3 sequences listed, 9.5% to 15% were seen once. The sequencing here drew on PBMCs from the stem cell graft donor, taken from the stem cell graft. These receptors originate from a human donor who donated a stem cell graft to a child with combined immunodeficiency.

This clonotype was picked up many times. This sequence joins TRBV11-2 and TRBJ2-3, with D possibly being TRBD2 (6 bases). The CDR3 spans 13 residues. V lost 2 bases to trimming and J lost 5 bases, with 8 bases between them. Germline V lookup: CDR1 SGHAT, CDR2 FQNNGV. CDR3 loop: CASSLSGEDTQYF. The CDR3 bases are TGTGCCAGCAGCTTATCGGGGGAAGATACGCAGTATTTT.

This clonotype has just a few counts. This sequence joins TRBV12-3 or TRBV12-4 and TRBJ2-1; TRBD2 agrees at 8 bases. Trimming at V came to 5 bases and at J to 5 bases, leaving 5 bases not matched to a gene. The CDR3 covers 14 residues. CDR3 sequence reads: CASSHGLANNEQFF. In DNA form, the CDR3 reads TGTGCCAGCAGTCACGGACTAGCCAACAATGAGCAGTTCTTC.

This chain links TRBV19 with TRBJ1-1; D perhaps matches TRBD1 (5 bases). CDR3 length equals 17 residues. V was clipped by 5 bases and J by 0 bases, with 19 bases between them. Germline V gene data show CDR1 as LNHDA and CDR2 as SQIVND (reference sequence). The CDR3 loop is CASSATLRGGLNTEAFF. DNA of the CDR3: TGTGCCAGTAGTGCAACCCTTAGGGGAGGACTGAACACTGAAGCTTTCTTT.

This clonotype has a count of ten or more. V is TRBV6-2 or TRBV6-3 and J is TRBJ2-2; the match to TRBD2 covers 16 bases. J gave up 5 bases and V 6 bases, and 15 bases lay outside the gene matches. The CDR3 totals 20 residues. Germline CDR1 and CDR2: MNHEY and SVGEGT. CDR3 coding DNA: TGTGCCAGCAGCCCGTGGGACTTGGGACTAGCGGGAGGGCCGACCGGGGAGCTGTTTTTT. Its translation is CASSPWDLGLAGGPTGELFF.

This sequence joins TRBV5-1 and TRBJ2-3, with D unclear. CDR3 length: 12 amino acids. The V end was cut by 6 bases, the J end by 11 bases, with 16 bases between. Germline CDR1 SGHRS, CDR2 YFSETQ. The CDR3: CASKLPESEQYF. The CDR3 DNA reads as TGCGCCAGCAAACTTCCGGAGAGCGAGCAGTATTTT.

This clonotype was observed at least ten times. The gene calls are TRBV5-1 and TRBJ2-5, with 9 bases fitting TRBD2. The CDR3 is 18 amino acids. Looked up from germline, CDR1 is SGHRS and CDR2 is YFSETQ. V gave up 2 bases and J gave up 7 bases; unmatched junction bases: 18. The CDR3 DNA reads as TGCGCCAGCAGCTTTGCCTATAGCGGGAGTTCTCCTGCGGTGACCCAGTACTTC. Protein: CASSFAYSGSSPAVTQYF.

The chain is built from TRBV12-3 or TRBV12-4 and TRBJ2-4; D unclear. CDR3 length: 13 amino acids. V was cut by 6 bases and J by 3 bases, with 9 bases left in between. Written as DNA, the CDR3 is TGTGCCAGCAGAGATGAAAACAAAAACATTCAGTACTTC. Translating it yields CASRDENKNIQYF.

The V gene is TRBV20-1, the J gene TRBJ2-1, with 7 bases that match TRBD2. Germline V CDR1 and CDR2: DFQATT, SNEGSKA (reference sequence). CDR3 length equals 14 residues. V dropped 5 bases and J dropped 4; count of bases not matched to a gene: 8. CDR3 loop: CSAPSGGGYNEQFF. CDR3 sequence (DNA): TGCAGTGCTCCATCGGGCGGGGGATACAATGAGCAGTTCTTC.

The chain couples TRBV9 to TRBJ2-3; 7 bases line up with TRBD1. Germline values: CDR1 SGDLS, CDR2 YYNGEE. Trimming removed 0 bases from V and 4 bases from J; junction bases left unmatched: 8. This CDR3 contains 16 residues. CDR3 DNA sequence: TGTGCCAGCAGCGTAGTGGGGCCAGGGGGAGCAGATACGCAGTATTTT. This gives the protein CASSVVGPGGADTQYF. The variable domain in full, with the rest retrieved from reference TRBV9 and TRBJ2-3, is DSGVTQTPKHLITATGQRVTLRCSPRSGDLSVYWYQQSLDQGLQFLIQYYNGEERAKGNILERFSAQQFPDLHSELNLSSLELGDSALYFCASSVVGPGGADTQYFGPGTRLTVL.

This clonotype was counted only a few times. This chain links TRBV7-2 with TRBJ1-2; D may be TRBD1 (5 bases). The germline V and J ends were trimmed by 3 bases and 4 bases, with 12 bases remaining between them. The CDR3 is made up of 14 amino acids. Germline CDR1 SGHTA, CDR2 FQGNSA. This chain's CDR3 is CASSFGTVLYGYTF. The CDR3 DNA follows: TGTGCCAGCAGCTTTGGGACCGTTCTCTATGGCTACACCTTC.

The J gene is TRBJ2-2, the V gene TRBV5-1, with D unresolved. The ends were cut back, 0 bases at V and 3 bases at J, with 9 bases in the middle. There are 15 residues in the CDR3. Germline V gene lookup returns CDR1 SGHRS and CDR2 YFSETQ. The CDR3: CASSLGNIDTGELFF. The CDR3 bases are TGCGCCAGCAGCTTGGGCAACATAGACACCGGGGAGCTGTTTTTT.

The chain combines TRBV27 with TRBJ2-3; D may be TRBD2 (6 bases). The CDR3 spans 14 residues. V was clipped by 4 bases and J by 0 bases, with 8 bases between them. Per the germline V gene, CDR1 is MNHEY and CDR2 is SMNVEV (reference sequence). The DNA of the CDR3 is TGTGCCAGCAGTTGGGCGGGAAGCACAGATACGCAGTATTTT. It encodes CASSWAGSTDTQYF.

The chain recombines TRBV12-3 or TRBV12-4 with TRBJ1-2; 7 positions agree with TRBD1. J was trimmed by 8 bases and V by 5 bases; bases with no gene match: 8. The CDR3 loop spans 13 amino acids. The CDR3 spells CASSTGAPGGYTF. In DNA form, the CDR3 reads TGTGCCAGCAGTACAGGGGCCCCGGGAGGCTACACCTTC.

This clonotype was detected a few times. The chain combines TRBV12-3 or TRBV12-4 with TRBJ2-2; 8 nucleotides agree with TRBD2. The CDR3 extends over 16 amino acids. The V and J ends lost 1 base and 2 bases, in that order; junction bases with no gene match: 3. CDR3 in amino acids: CASSLVGLANTGELFF. The CDR3 DNA is TGTGCCAGCAGTTTAGTCGGACTAGCCAACACCGGGGAGCTGTTTTTT.

This clonotype was counted ten times or more. V is TRBV20-1 and J is TRBJ2-4; the D gene is possibly TRBD2 (6 bases). Trimming cost V 4 bases and J 6 bases, with 13 bases left between them. The CDR3 sequence is 13 residues long. Per germline, CDR1 DFQATT and CDR2 SNEGSKA (reference sequence). CDR3 region: CSATGRAGNIQYF. In nucleotides, the CDR3 is TGCAGTGCTACCGGGAGAGCGGGAAACATTCAGTACTTC.